The rows below give T cell receptor beta chains drawn from one sample of a study of CD8+ T cells in alopecia areata. Sequenced by immunoSEQ multiplex PCR; TCRdb stores in-frame clones only, minus some. The repertoire has about 110,000 clones, approximately 63% of them found once; the top ten carry approximately 22%. The material sequenced was CD8+ T cells sorted from blood. The receptors originated from a human donor in good health. Each CDR3 is given with its conserved first and last residue. Fields, in order: D gene, V gene, clone size, J gene, CDR3 DNA, CDR3 protein. D genes are given only for firm matches. The size of a clone is reported for some rows only, either as once, few or many, or as a class for expanded clones.

d_call: TRBD1; v_call: TRBV11-2; clone_size: few; j_call: TRBJ1-2; cdr3_nt: TGTGCCAGCAGCGCAAAACAGGGGGCCTCTAACTATGGCTACACCTTC; cdr3_aa: CASSAKQGASNYGYTF
d_call: TRBD1; v_call: TRBV5-1; clone_size: .; j_call: TRBJ1-6; cdr3_nt: TGCGCCAGCAGCCCGGGGACAGGGAATTCACCCCTCCACTTT; cdr3_aa: CASSPGTGNSPLHF
d_call: .; v_call: TRBV7-8; clone_size: .; j_call: TRBJ2-7; cdr3_nt: TGTGCCAGCAGCTTAGCTGGGACGACCACCTACGAGCAGTACTTC; cdr3_aa: CASSLAGTTTYEQYF
d_call: .; v_call: TRBV19; clone_size: few; j_call: TRBJ2-7; cdr3_nt: TGTGCCAGTAGTATAGATGGGGGGACAGCCGTCTACGAGCAGTACTTC; cdr3_aa: CASSIDGGTAVYEQYF
d_call: .; v_call: TRBV5-1; clone_size: .; j_call: TRBJ1-1; cdr3_nt: TGCGCCAGCAGCCCAGGGGATGGGAACACTGAAGCTTTCTTT; cdr3_aa: CASSPGDGNTEAFF
d_call: .; v_call: TRBV7-2; clone_size: .; j_call: TRBJ2-7; cdr3_nt: TGTGCCAGCAGCTCGGGACTTTCCTACGAGCAGTACTTC; cdr3_aa: CASSSGLSYEQYF
d_call: .; v_call: TRBV25-1; clone_size: .; j_call: TRBJ1-1; cdr3_nt: TGTGCCAGCGTGAGCTTGGACAGAGCAAGAGCTTTCTTT; cdr3_aa: CASVSLDRARAFF
d_call: .; v_call: TRBV7-9; clone_size: .; j_call: TRBJ2-2; cdr3_nt: TGTGCCAGCAGCGACGAGGTTAGACAGAGAGGCACCGGGGAGCTGTTTTTT; cdr3_aa: CASSDEVRQRGTGELFF
d_call: .; v_call: TRBV5-6; clone_size: .; j_call: TRBJ1-1; cdr3_nt: TGTGCCAGCAGCGTGTCTGGTTGGCAAGCTTTCTTT; cdr3_aa: CASSVSGWQAFF
d_call: TRBD1; v_call: TRBV9; clone_size: .; j_call: TRBJ1-1; cdr3_nt: TGTGCCAGCAGCGTTGGGACAGGGAACACTGAAGCTTTCTTT; cdr3_aa: CASSVGTGNTEAFF
d_call: .; v_call: TRBV13; clone_size: .; j_call: TRBJ1-2; cdr3_nt: TGTGCCAGCAGCTTACAGGAGGCAGATGGCTACACCTTC; cdr3_aa: CASSLQEADGYTF
d_call: .; v_call: TRBV29-1; clone_size: .; j_call: TRBJ1-2; cdr3_nt: TGCAGCGACTCCAGGACGTCGGGCTACACCTTC; cdr3_aa: CSDSRTSGYTF
d_call: .; v_call: TRBV9; clone_size: .; j_call: TRBJ2-1; cdr3_nt: TGTGCCAGCAGCGTAGCCCCCGGGTACTTTGGTAATGAGCAGTTCTTC; cdr3_aa: CASSVAPGYFGNEQFF
d_call: .; v_call: TRBV29-1; clone_size: .; j_call: TRBJ2-7; cdr3_nt: TGCAGCGTAGCCGATAGGGAGCAGTACTTC; cdr3_aa: CSVADREQYF
d_call: .; v_call: TRBV28; clone_size: few; j_call: TRBJ1-5; cdr3_nt: TGTGCCAGTCGGGACGGATCTAATAGCAATCAGCCCCAGCATTTT; cdr3_aa: CASRDGSNSNQPQHF
d_call: .; v_call: TRBV2; clone_size: few; j_call: TRBJ1-2; cdr3_nt: TGTGCCAGCAGTGGACCGGACGGGAACTATGGCTACACCTTC; cdr3_aa: CASSGPDGNYGYTF
d_call: TRBD2; v_call: TRBV6-5; clone_size: .; j_call: TRBJ2-5; cdr3_nt: TGTGCCAGCAGTACACTCAGACTAGCGGAGACCCAGTACTTC; cdr3_aa: CASSTLRLAETQYF
d_call: TRBD1; v_call: TRBV5-6; clone_size: .; j_call: TRBJ2-5; cdr3_nt: TGTGCCAGCAGCTTAGTGCCAGGGGGAGACCCCAGGGAGACCCAGTACTTC; cdr3_aa: CASSLVPGGDPRETQYF
d_call: .; v_call: TRBV29-1; clone_size: .; j_call: TRBJ1-2; cdr3_nt: TGCAGCGTCGCGGACAGAGGGGGCTACACCTTC; cdr3_aa: CSVADRGGYTF
d_call: .; v_call: TRBV19; clone_size: .; j_call: TRBJ2-5; cdr3_nt: TGTGCCAGTAGACCCAGGGTCTTTGGGGAGACCCAGTACTTC; cdr3_aa: CASRPRVFGETQYF
d_call: .; v_call: TRBV27; clone_size: .; j_call: TRBJ1-1; cdr3_nt: TGTGCCAGCAGTTCATCGACTGTGAAGGCCACTGAAGCTTTCTTT; cdr3_aa: CASSSSTVKATEAFF
d_call: .; v_call: TRBV28; clone_size: .; j_call: TRBJ2-3; cdr3_nt: TGTGCCAGCAGCTCCGTGGCGGGCCCAGATACGCAGTATTTT; cdr3_aa: CASSSVAGPDTQYF
d_call: .; v_call: TRBV4-2; clone_size: .; j_call: TRBJ2-7; cdr3_nt: TGTGCCAGCAGCCAGGGCAGGGTGACCCACGAGCAGTACTTC; cdr3_aa: CASSQGRVTHEQYF
d_call: .; v_call: TRBV5-1; clone_size: .; j_call: TRBJ1-1; cdr3_nt: TGCGCCAGCAGCTTGGTAGGGGATGAAGCTTTCTTT; cdr3_aa: CASSLVGDEAFF
d_call: .; v_call: TRBV29-1; clone_size: .; j_call: TRBJ2-1; cdr3_nt: TGCAGCGTCGTGGGGACAACCACATCCTACAATGAGCAGTTCTTC; cdr3_aa: CSVVGTTTSYNEQFF
d_call: .; v_call: TRBV25-1; clone_size: .; j_call: TRBJ2-7; cdr3_nt: TGTGCCAGCAGTGAAGGTCGGGCCGCGTCATACGAGCAGTACTTC; cdr3_aa: CASSEGRAASYEQYF
d_call: .; v_call: TRBV29-1; clone_size: .; j_call: TRBJ2-5; cdr3_nt: TGCAGCGTTGAAGGCGGGGGCAGGGGATCGGTCGAGACCCAGTACTTC; cdr3_aa: CSVEGGGRGSVETQYF
d_call: .; v_call: TRBV30; clone_size: .; j_call: TRBJ1-4; cdr3_nt: TGTGCCTGGAGCCCCGGAGGGTACCATAATGAAAAACTGTTTTTT; cdr3_aa: CAWSPGGYHNEKLFF
d_call: .; v_call: TRBV10-2; clone_size: .; j_call: TRBJ2-5; cdr3_nt: TGCGCCAGCAGCCTCGGGTATGGGACCCAGTACTTC; cdr3_aa: CASSLGYGTQYF
d_call: TRBD1; v_call: TRBV6-5; clone_size: .; j_call: TRBJ1-1; cdr3_nt: TGTGCCAGCAGTTATCCGGGACAGCTGAACACTGAAGCTTTCTTT; cdr3_aa: CASSYPGQLNTEAFF
d_call: .; v_call: TRBV7-8; clone_size: .; j_call: TRBJ2-3; cdr3_nt: TGTGCCAGCAGCTTACCCCGACAGGAACCGACAGATACGCAGTATTTT; cdr3_aa: CASSLPRQEPTDTQYF
d_call: .; v_call: TRBV29-1; clone_size: .; j_call: TRBJ2-5; cdr3_nt: TGCAGCGTTGAAGAGTTCGGTCCGCTAGAGACCCAGTACTTC; cdr3_aa: CSVEEFGPLETQYF
d_call: TRBD1; v_call: TRBV9; clone_size: .; j_call: TRBJ2-1; cdr3_nt: TGTGCCAGCAGCGCTTGGGACAGCTACAATGAGCAGTTCTTC; cdr3_aa: CASSAWDSYNEQFF
d_call: TRBD1; v_call: TRBV29-1; clone_size: .; j_call: TRBJ2-3; cdr3_nt: TGCAGCGTTGAAGGAGAGGGACAGGGATGGGCAGATACGCAGTATTTT; cdr3_aa: CSVEGEGQGWADTQYF
d_call: .; v_call: TRBV5-6; clone_size: few; j_call: TRBJ2-1; cdr3_nt: TGTGCCAGCAGCTTTGGGTATGAGCAGTTCTTC; cdr3_aa: CASSFGYEQFF
d_call: .; v_call: TRBV4-1; clone_size: few; j_call: TRBJ1-6; cdr3_nt: TGCGCCAGCAGCCAAGAGGGTGGAAATTCACCCCTCCACTTT; cdr3_aa: CASSQEGGNSPLHF
d_call: .; v_call: TRBV28; clone_size: .; j_call: TRBJ1-1; cdr3_nt: TGTGCCACCCGGGACACTTTGAACACTGAAGCTTTCTTT; cdr3_aa: CATRDTLNTEAFF
d_call: .; v_call: TRBV30; clone_size: .; j_call: TRBJ2-6; cdr3_nt: TGTGCCTGGAGCCCAGCCGCGGGTGGGGCCAACGTCCTGACTTTC; cdr3_aa: CAWSPAAGGANVLTF
d_call: .; v_call: TRBV6-1; clone_size: few; j_call: TRBJ1-5; cdr3_nt: TGTGCCAGCAGTGATCAGCCCCAGCATTTT; cdr3_aa: CASSDQPQHF
d_call: .; v_call: TRBV4-1; clone_size: few; j_call: TRBJ2-3; cdr3_nt: TGCGCCAGCAGCCAACTACTAGTAGGCACAGATACGCAGTATTTT; cdr3_aa: CASSQLLVGTDTQYF
d_call: .; v_call: TRBV5-1; clone_size: few; j_call: TRBJ1-1; cdr3_nt: TGCGCCAGCAGCCAGACGGACGGGGACACTGAAGCTTTCTTT; cdr3_aa: CASSQTDGDTEAFF
d_call: .; v_call: TRBV13; clone_size: .; j_call: TRBJ2-5; cdr3_nt: TGTGCCAGCAGCTTAAGAGGGTATGAGACCCAGTACTTC; cdr3_aa: CASSLRGYETQYF
d_call: .; v_call: TRBV5-4; clone_size: many; j_call: TRBJ2-3; cdr3_nt: TGCGCCAGCAGCCAAGATCCTTGGCGGTACACAGATACGCAGTATTTT; cdr3_aa: CASSQDPWRYTDTQYF
d_call: TRBD2; v_call: TRBV30; clone_size: .; j_call: TRBJ2-3; cdr3_nt: TGTGCCTGGAACCTGGGGAGCGGGGGGGCCGATACGCAGTATTTT; cdr3_aa: CAWNLGSGGADTQYF
d_call: TRBD1; v_call: TRBV14; clone_size: .; j_call: TRBJ2-1; cdr3_nt: TGTGCCAGCAGCCGGAATAGGGGACAGGCATGGAATGAGCAGTTCTTC; cdr3_aa: CASSRNRGQAWNEQFF
d_call: TRBD2; v_call: TRBV28; clone_size: few; j_call: TRBJ2-5; cdr3_nt: TGTGCCAGCAGTTTAATGTTTCGCGGACTAGCGAAAGAGACCCAGTACTTC; cdr3_aa: CASSLMFRGLAKETQYF
d_call: .; v_call: TRBV30; clone_size: .; j_call: TRBJ2-5; cdr3_nt: TGTGCCTGGGAGGCGGGGTACCAAGAGACCCAGTACTTC; cdr3_aa: CAWEAGYQETQYF
d_call: .; v_call: TRBV10-2; clone_size: .; j_call: TRBJ2-5; cdr3_nt: TGCGCCAGCAGTGTGGGGACTTGGGAGACCCAGTACTTC; cdr3_aa: CASSVGTWETQYF
d_call: .; v_call: TRBV29-1; clone_size: .; j_call: TRBJ2-3; cdr3_nt: TGCAGCGTTGAAGATCTCTCCGGCCTTTATCCTAGCACAGATACGCAGTATTTT; cdr3_aa: CSVEDLSGLYPSTDTQYF
d_call: .; v_call: TRBV20-1; clone_size: few; j_call: TRBJ2-7; cdr3_nt: TGCAGTGCTAGGGGGAGTAGCGAGCAGTACTTC; cdr3_aa: CSARGSSEQYF
d_call: .; v_call: TRBV11-2; clone_size: .; j_call: TRBJ2-7; cdr3_nt: TGTGCCAGCAGCCTTAGTCGCGAGCAGTACTTC; cdr3_aa: CASSLSREQYF
d_call: TRBD2; v_call: TRBV9; clone_size: once; j_call: TRBJ2-3; cdr3_nt: TGTGCCAGCAGCGTAGAGGGACTAGCGGACACAGATACGCAGTATTTT; cdr3_aa: CASSVEGLADTDTQYF
d_call: .; v_call: TRBV30; clone_size: .; j_call: TRBJ1-1; cdr3_nt: TGTGCCTGGGCCGTCACGGGGAACACTGAAGCTTTCTTT; cdr3_aa: CAWAVTGNTEAFF